The next 24 T cell receptor beta chains were all read from a single sample in a study of blood T cell repertoires in COVID-19. The table came from immunoSEQ multiplex PCR; TCRdb's copy has only in-frame clones and leaves some out. Seen here are about 59,000 clones, 75% to 95% observed once, and the top ten hold 8.6%. Sequenced input: peripheral blood. These receptors all stem from a human donor in a cohort sampled during active COVID-19.

The chain uses TRBV3-1 (or the pseudogene TRBV3-2) and TRBJ2-3, with 10 bases identical to TRBD2. The germline V gene has CDR1 LGHDT and CDR2 YNNKEL (reference sequence). Trimming took 1 base from V and 3 from J; bases not matched to a gene: 4. The CDR3 loop spans 16 amino acids. The DNA of the CDR3 is TGTGCCAGCAGCCAAGTAGCGGGAGGTCTGACAGATACGCAGTATTTT. Translating gives CASSQVAGGLTDTQYF.

This CDR3 is CASSHDRWKGYTF. The DNA of the CDR3 is TGTGCCAGCAGCCACGACAGGTGGAAGGGCTACACCTTC. The chain carries TRBV3-1 (or the pseudogene TRBV3-2) and TRBJ1-2; perhaps TRBD1 as D (6 bases). The germline V gene has CDR1 LGHDT and CDR2 YNNKEL (reference sequence). The CDR3 runs to 13 residues. The V gene lost 3 bases and the J gene lost 8 bases, with 13 bases spanning the gap.

The chain carries TRBV3-1 (or the pseudogene TRBV3-2) and TRBJ2-7; a weak D match, TRBD2 (6 bases). Per germline, CDR1 LGHDT and CDR2 YNNKEL (reference sequence). V lost 0 bases and J lost 1, with 10 bases in between. This CDR3 has 15 residues. The CDR3 coding sequence is TGTGCCAGCAGCCAAGAAAGTAGCGGTTCCTACGAGCAGTACTTC. It is translated as CASSQESSGSYEQYF.

This rearrangement joins TRBV18 to TRBJ2-2; 16 nucleotides match TRBD2. CDR1 is KGHSH and CDR2 is LQKENI in the germline V gene. Trimming at V came to 0 bases and at J to 2 bases, leaving 6 bases not matched to a gene. The CDR3 covers 20 residues. The CDR3 nucleotides read TGTGCCAGCTCACCACCGGGACTAGCGGGAGGGCGCGGAAACACCGGGGAGCTGTTTTTT. It translates to CASSPPGLAGGRGNTGELFF.

This chain connects TRBV5-6 to TRBJ1-2; 9 bases line up with TRBD1. CDR1 is SGHDT, CDR2 YYEEEE, per germline. Trimming took 1 base from V and 6 from J; bases not matched to a gene: 4. The CDR3 covers 14 residues. The CDR3 sequence: CASSLTGGLHGYTF. The DNA of the CDR3 is TGTGCCAGCAGCTTGACAGGGGGCCTCCATGGCTACACCTTC.

The chain joins TRBV7-9 to TRBJ2-1; 7 bases agree with TRBD2. Germline CDR1 and CDR2: SEHNR and FQNEAQ (reference sequence). The trim removed 1 base at V and 8 bases at J, leaving 11 bases unmatched. The CDR3 sequence is 16 residues long. CDR3 sequence: CASSLVSGGSGYEQFF. CDR3 coding DNA: TGTGCCAGCAGCTTAGTCTCGGGCGGGAGCGGGTATGAGCAGTTCTTC.

V is TRBV5-1 and J is TRBJ1-6; 8 positions match TRBD1. The CDR3 is 16 residues long. Germline CDR1 SGHRS, CDR2 YFSETQ. V shed 1 base and J 7 bases; nucleotides not matched to a gene: 7. CDR3 loop: CASSLLDDRGNSPLHF. DNA of the CDR3: TGCGCCAGCAGCTTGTTGGATGACAGGGGAAATTCACCCCTCCACTTT. Using reference TRBV5-1 and TRBJ1-6 for the parts outside the CDR3, the full variable domain is KAGVTQTPRYLIKTRGQQVTLSCSPISGHRSVSWYQQTPGQGLQFLFEYFSETQRNKGNFPGRFSGRQFSNSRSEMNVSTLELGDSALYLCASSLLDDRGNSPLHFGNGTRLTVT.

This CDR3 is CASSDRGNTEAFF. CDR3 coding DNA: TGTGCCAGCAGCGACAGGGGGAACACTGAAGCTTTCTTT. This chain joins TRBV9 and TRBJ1-1; 7 nucleotides agree with TRBD1. V lost 3 bases to trimming and J lost 1 base; unmatched junction nucleotides: 0. Germline V CDR1 and CDR2: SGDLS, YYNGEE. The CDR3 contains 13 residues.

The rearrangement joins TRBV11-3 to TRBJ2-7; 8 bases fit TRBD1. In germline, CDR1 is SGHNT, CDR2 YENEEA. Trimming took 2 bases from V and 5 from J; bases not matched to a gene: 8. This CDR3 comprises 15 residues. The CDR3 sequence is CASSLQGAPAHEQYF. The CDR3 nucleotides are TGTGCCAGCAGCTTACAGGGGGCTCCTGCTCACGAGCAGTACTTC.

The chain uses TRBV28 and TRBJ2-3; a weak D match, TRBD1 (6 bases). Germline CDR1 and CDR2: MDHEN and SYDVKM. V was pared by 1 base and J by 3 bases, with 14 bases between. This CDR3 has 16 residues. CDR3 nucleotide sequence: TGTGCCAGCAGTTTATTTGGGGGCGCAGGAACAGATACGCAGTATTTT. This translates into CASSLFGGAGTDTQYF. Full variable domain (remainder filled in from reference TRBV28 and TRBJ2-3): DVKVTQSSRYLVKRTGEKVFLECVQDMDHENMFWYRQDPGLGLRLIYFSYDVKMKEKGDIPEGYSVSREKKERFSLILESASTNQTSMYLCASSLFGGAGTDTQYFGPGTRLTVL.

The rearrangement links TRBV6-5 to TRBJ1-1, with D perhaps TRBD1 (6 bases). The V end lost 6 bases, the J end lost 6 bases, and 17 bases lay between the germline ends. Germline CDR1 and CDR2: MNHEY and SVGAGI. The CDR3 loop spans 14 amino acids. CDR3 amino acids: CASRRRGDNPEAFF. The CDR3 bases are TGTGCCAGCAGGCGTAGAGGGGACAACCCTGAAGCTTTCTTT.

The V call is TRBV6-5, the J call TRBJ2-1; the match to TRBD1 covers 8 bases. This CDR3 is built from 14 residues. Germline trimming cut 6 bases from V and 3 bases from J; bases unmatched to any gene: 4. From germline, CDR1 is MNHEY and CDR2 SVGAGI. In DNA, the CDR3 is TGTGCCAGCAGCACGACAGGGGACTACAATGAGCAGTTCTTC. Translating gives CASSTTGDYNEQFF.

The rearrangement joins TRBV11-1 to TRBJ2-3, with D unresolved. CDR3 length: 15 residues. Germline lookup yields CDR1 SGHAT and CDR2 FQDESV (reference sequence). The V end lost 4 bases, the J end lost 0 bases, and 11 bases lay between the germline ends. CDR3 bases: TGTGCCAGCAGCTGGGCACGATCGAGCACAGATACGCAGTATTTT. Translating gives CASSWARSSTDTQYF. Supplemented by reference TRBV11-1 and TRBJ2-3, the full variable domain reads EAEVAQSPRYKITEKSQAVAFWCDPISGHATLYWYRQILGQGPELLVQFQDESVVDDSQLPKDRFSAERLKGVDSTLKIQPAELGDSAMYLCASSWARSSTDTQYFGPGTRLTVL.

This chain joins TRBV11-3 and TRBJ2-7; tentative D call: TRBD1 (7 bases). Germline loops: CDR1 SGHNT, CDR2 YENEEA. V lost 8 bases, J lost 7 bases, and 18 bases lay in between. This CDR3 has 13 amino acids. In nucleotides, the CDR3 is TGTGCCAGCTCGGAGGGGGCTTTTGGTGAGCAGTACTTC. It codes for CASSEGAFGEQYF.

This clone was seen only a few times. This chain connects TRBV4-2 to TRBJ1-2, with TRBD1 matching 11 bases. CDR1 and CDR2 from the germline V gene are LGHNA and YNFKEQ. The V and J ends lost 6 bases and 5 bases, in that order; junction bases with no gene match: 8. This CDR3 is built from 15 residues. In nucleotides, the CDR3 is TGTGCCAGCAGTTCTGGACAGGGGGCTGTGTATGGCTACACCTTC. Residues: CASSSGQGAVYGYTF.

The genes are TRBV20-1 and TRBJ2-1; 8 bases align to TRBD2. The CDR3 covers 15 residues. V shed 3 bases and J 1 base; nucleotides not matched to a gene: 5. Germline CDR1 and CDR2: DFQATT and SNEGSKA (reference sequence). The CDR3 loop reads CSASLGGRSYNEQFF. CDR3 nucleotides: TGCAGTGCTAGTCTTGGCGGGAGGTCCTACAATGAGCAGTTCTTC.

The V gene is TRBV6-6, the J gene TRBJ1-1; the match to TRBD1 covers 9 bases. After removal of 6 bases from V and 1 base from J, the junction contained 9 bases not matched to a gene. This CDR3 comprises 16 residues. Germline values: CDR1 MNHNY, CDR2 SVGAGI (reference sequence). CDR3 in amino acids: CASRGDRADPNTEAFF. Written as DNA, the CDR3 is TGTGCCAGCAGGGGGGACAGGGCGGACCCGAACACTGAAGCTTTCTTT.

The V gene is TRBV7-9, the J gene TRBJ1-2; D not resolved. Germline V CDR1 and CDR2: SEHNR, FQNEAQ (reference sequence). Trimming left V 2 bases short and J 7 bases short, with 8 bases between. This CDR3 region has 12 residues. The CDR3 here is CASSLSTSGYTF. The CDR3 DNA is TGTGCCAGCAGCTTAAGTACCAGTGGCTACACCTTC.

The gene calls are TRBV4-2 and TRBJ2-2, with D unclear. CDR1 is LGHNA, CDR2 YNFKEQ, per germline. Trimming removed 1 base from V and 4 bases from J, with 13 bases in between. The CDR3 is 16 residues long. CDR3: CASSQGRGTLTGELFF. CDR3 bases: TGTGCCAGCAGCCAAGGAAGAGGAACGCTCACCGGGGAGCTGTTTTTT.

The chain carries TRBV10-2 and TRBJ1-6; 10 nucleotides agree with TRBD1. Trimming at V came to 5 bases and at J to 8 bases, leaving 9 bases not matched to a gene. The CDR3 sequence is 16 residues long. CDR1 and CDR2 from the germline V gene are WSHSY and SAAADI. CDR3: CASSHPGQGSYSPLHF. The CDR3 nucleotides are TGCGCCAGCAGTCACCCGGGACAGGGGAGTTATTCACCCCTCCACTTT.

This chain joins TRBV9 and TRBJ2-4, with 11 bases that match TRBD1. V shed 4 bases, J shed 0 bases, and the junction held 6 bases outside the gene matches. Germline CDR1 reads SGDLS; CDR2 reads YYNGEE. The CDR3 contains 17 residues. The CDR3 spells CASSMGQGGLAKNIQYF. The CDR3 nucleotides are TGTGCCAGCAGCATGGGACAGGGGGGATTAGCCAAAAACATTCAGTACTTC.

The V gene is TRBV18, the J gene TRBJ2-1; 12 nucleotides line up with TRBD2. Trimming removed 6 bases from V and 3 bases from J; junction bases left unmatched: 6. The germline V gene has CDR1 KGHSH and CDR2 LQKENI. The CDR3 extends over 16 amino acids. The CDR3 loop is CASSLRTSGDYNEQFF. CDR3 bases: TGTGCCAGCTCCCTCAGGACTAGCGGGGACTACAATGAGCAGTTCTTC.

The chain is built from TRBV6-5 and TRBJ1-5; D perhaps matches TRBD1 (5 bases). V was shortened by 7 bases and J by 2 bases, with 15 bases between the two germline ends. CDR1 MNHEY and CDR2 SVGAGI come from the germline V gene. CDR3 length: 15 residues. CDR3 amino acids: CASTERPGGNQPQHF. The CDR3 DNA follows: TGTGCCAGCACCGAAAGGCCGGGGGGCAATCAGCCCCAGCATTTT.

This sequence joins TRBV2 and TRBJ1-3; no clear D. The CDR3 has 15 amino acids. V lost 3 bases and J lost 4, with 13 bases in between. Looked up from germline, CDR1 is SNHLY and CDR2 is FYNNEI. The CDR3 sequence: CASSEVGSGGNTIYF. CDR3 DNA: TGTGCCAGCAGTGAGGTCGGATCCGGGGGAAACACCATATATTTT.